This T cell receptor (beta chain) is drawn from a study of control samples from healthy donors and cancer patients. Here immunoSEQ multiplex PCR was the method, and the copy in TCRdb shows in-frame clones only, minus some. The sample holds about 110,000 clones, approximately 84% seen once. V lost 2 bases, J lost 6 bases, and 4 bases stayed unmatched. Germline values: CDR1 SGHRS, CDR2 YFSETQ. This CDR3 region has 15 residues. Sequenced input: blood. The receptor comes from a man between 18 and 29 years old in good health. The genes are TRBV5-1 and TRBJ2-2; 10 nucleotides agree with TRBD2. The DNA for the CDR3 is TGCGCCAGCAGCTTAGAGCGGGGGGGCGCCGGGGAGCTGTTTTTT. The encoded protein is CASSLERGGAGELFF.